Included here is one T cell receptor (beta chain) sequence, with context. V gave up 0 bases and J gave up 4 bases; unmatched junction bases: 6. The CDR3 runs to 15 residues. Germline V gene lookup returns CDR1 SGHDT and CDR2 YYEEEE. The data were taken from a study of chemoradiotherapy in HPV16-positive cancers. On the study more broadly: Candidate HPV-specific T-cell clones and common TCR motifs came from functional assays in two HPV16-positive patients.

This table comes from immunoSEQ multiplex PCR, and its TCRdb copy is limited to in-frame clones, with some not included. Of 9,500 to 15,000 clones listed, 90% are singletons. Repertoires were sampled repeatedly during chemoradiotherapy. This clonotype originated in a human donor with HPV-associated anogenital cancer. The specimen was collected from a patient who underwent chemoradiotherapy. The chain is built from TRBV5-6 and TRBJ2-7, with 8 bases identical to TRBD2. The DNA for the CDR3 is TGTGCCAGCAGCTTGGTGGGCGGGGGGTTTTACGAGCAGTACTTC. Residues: CASSLVGGGFYEQYF.